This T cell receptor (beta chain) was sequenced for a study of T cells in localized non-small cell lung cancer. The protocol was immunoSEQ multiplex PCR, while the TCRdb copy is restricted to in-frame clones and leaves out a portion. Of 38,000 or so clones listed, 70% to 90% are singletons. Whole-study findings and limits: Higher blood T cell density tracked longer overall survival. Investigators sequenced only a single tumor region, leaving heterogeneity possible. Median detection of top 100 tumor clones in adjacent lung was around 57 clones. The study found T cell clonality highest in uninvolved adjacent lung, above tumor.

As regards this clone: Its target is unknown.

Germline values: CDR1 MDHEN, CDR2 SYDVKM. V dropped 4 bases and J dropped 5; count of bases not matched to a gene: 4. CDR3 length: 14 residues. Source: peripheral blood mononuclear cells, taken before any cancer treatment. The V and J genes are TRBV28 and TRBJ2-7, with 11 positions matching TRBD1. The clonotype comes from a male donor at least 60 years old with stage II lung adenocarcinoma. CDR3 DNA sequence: TGTGCCAGCAGTTCGGGACAGGGGGAGGACGAGCAGTACTTC. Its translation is CASSSGQGEDEQYF.